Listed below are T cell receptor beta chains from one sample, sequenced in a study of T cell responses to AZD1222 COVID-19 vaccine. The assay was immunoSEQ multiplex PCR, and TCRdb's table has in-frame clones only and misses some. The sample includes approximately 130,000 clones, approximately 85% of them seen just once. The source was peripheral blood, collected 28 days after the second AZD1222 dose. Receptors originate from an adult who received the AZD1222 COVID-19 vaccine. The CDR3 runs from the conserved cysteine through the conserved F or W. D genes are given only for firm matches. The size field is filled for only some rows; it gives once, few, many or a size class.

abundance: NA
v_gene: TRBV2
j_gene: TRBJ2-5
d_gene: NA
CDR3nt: TGTGCCGCCGAGGTTGAGCGGGACCAAGAGACCCAGTACTTC
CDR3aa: CAAEVERDQETQYF

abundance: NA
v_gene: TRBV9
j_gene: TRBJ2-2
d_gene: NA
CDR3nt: TGTGCCAGCAGCGTAGCCCCCCAGGGACTCACCGGGGAGCTGTTTTTT
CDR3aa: CASSVAPQGLTGELFF

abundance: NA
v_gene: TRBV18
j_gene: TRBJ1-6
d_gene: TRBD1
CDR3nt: TGTGCCAGCTCAGCGGGACAGTATGATTCACCCCTCCACTTT
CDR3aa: CASSAGQYDSPLHF

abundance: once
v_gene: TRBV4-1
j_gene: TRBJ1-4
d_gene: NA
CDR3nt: TGCGCCAGCAGCCCGGGGCCTGGGAATGAAAAACTGTTTTTT
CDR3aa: CASSPGPGNEKLFF

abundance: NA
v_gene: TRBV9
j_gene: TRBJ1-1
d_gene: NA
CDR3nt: TGTGCCAGCAGCGTAGAGGGGACCCTGAACACTGAAGCTTTCTTT
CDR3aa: CASSVEGTLNTEAFF

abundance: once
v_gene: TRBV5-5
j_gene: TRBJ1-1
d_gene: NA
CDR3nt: TGTGCCAGCAGCTTAGGAGAGAACAGGAACACTGAAGCTTTCTTT
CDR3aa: CASSLGENRNTEAFF

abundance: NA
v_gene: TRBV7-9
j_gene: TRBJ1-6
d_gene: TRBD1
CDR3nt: TGTGCCAGCAGCATGGGACAGGATAATTCACCCCTCCACTTT
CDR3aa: CASSMGQDNSPLHF

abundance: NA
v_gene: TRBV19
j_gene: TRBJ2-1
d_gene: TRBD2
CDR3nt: TGTGCCAGTATCGCTAGCGGGACAGCCTACAATGAGCAGTTCTTC
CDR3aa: CASIASGTAYNEQFF

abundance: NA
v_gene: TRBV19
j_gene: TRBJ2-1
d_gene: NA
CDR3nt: TGTGCCAGTAGTATAGATCTGGGGGCACGGCCGAACTACAATGAGCAGTTCTTC
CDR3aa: CASSIDLGARPNYNEQFF

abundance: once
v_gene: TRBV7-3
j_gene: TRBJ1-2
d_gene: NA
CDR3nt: TGTGCCAGCAGCCTCAGGGATGACTATGGCTACACCTTC
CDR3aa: CASSLRDDYGYTF

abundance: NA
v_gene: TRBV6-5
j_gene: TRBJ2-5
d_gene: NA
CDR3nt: TGTGCCAGCAGTTACTCGACCAGGGGAGGGGAGACCCAGTACTTC
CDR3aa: CASSYSTRGGETQYF

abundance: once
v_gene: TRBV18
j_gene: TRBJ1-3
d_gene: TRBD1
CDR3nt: TGTGCCAGCTCACCTAGGGACAGGGCTGGAAACACCATATATTTT
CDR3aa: CASSPRDRAGNTIYF

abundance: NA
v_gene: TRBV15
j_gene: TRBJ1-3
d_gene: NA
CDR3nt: TGTGCCACCAGCAGGGGTACGGGGTTAGGAAACACCATATATTTT
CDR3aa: CATSRGTGLGNTIYF

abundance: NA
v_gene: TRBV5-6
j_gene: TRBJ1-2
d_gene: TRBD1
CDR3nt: TGTGCCAGCACCCAGGGATTAGGGACAGGGGGAATTCTGGGCTATGGCTACACCTTC
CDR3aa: CASTQGLGTGGILGYGYTF

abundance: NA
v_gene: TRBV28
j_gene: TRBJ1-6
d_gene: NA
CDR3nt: TGTGCCAGCCGTCGGGGGGGGCCGCAAGAAGTTTCACCCCTCCACTTT
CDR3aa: CASRRGGPQEVSPLHF

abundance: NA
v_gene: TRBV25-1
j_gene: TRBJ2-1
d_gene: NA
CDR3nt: TGTGCCAGCAGTTACGGATACAATGAGCAGTTCTTC
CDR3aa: CASSYGYNEQFF

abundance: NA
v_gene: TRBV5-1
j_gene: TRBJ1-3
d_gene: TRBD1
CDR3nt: TGCGCCAGCAGCAGGGGGACAGCGAACTCTGGAAACACCATATATTTT
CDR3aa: CASSRGTANSGNTIYF

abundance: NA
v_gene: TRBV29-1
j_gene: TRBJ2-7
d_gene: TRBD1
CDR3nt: TGCAGCGCGGAGGGACAGGTTGAGGACGAGCAGTACTTC
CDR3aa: CSAEGQVEDEQYF

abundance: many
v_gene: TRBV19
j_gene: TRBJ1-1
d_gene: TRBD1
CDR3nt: TGTGCCAGTAGTATAGGGCTCGGGACAGGGGTTGCAGCTTTCTTT
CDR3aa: CASSIGLGTGVAAFF

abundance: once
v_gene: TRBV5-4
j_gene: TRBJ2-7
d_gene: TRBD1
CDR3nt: TGTGCCAGCAGCTCTCCCCGGGACAGGGGTAAAGAGCAGTACTTC
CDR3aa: CASSSPRDRGKEQYF

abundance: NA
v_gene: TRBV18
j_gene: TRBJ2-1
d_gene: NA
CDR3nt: TGTGCCAGCTCACCTACCCAGTACAATGAGCAGTTCTTC
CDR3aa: CASSPTQYNEQFF

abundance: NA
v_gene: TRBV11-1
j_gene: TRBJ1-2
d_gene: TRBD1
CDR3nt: TGTGCCAGCAGCTTGGGACAGCAAGGGTATGGCTACACCTTC
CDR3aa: CASSLGQQGYGYTF

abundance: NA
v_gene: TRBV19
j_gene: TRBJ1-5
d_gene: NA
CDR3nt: TGTGCCAGTAGTATCCCTCTCGACAGAAGGAAGCCCCAGCATTTT
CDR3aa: CASSIPLDRRKPQHF

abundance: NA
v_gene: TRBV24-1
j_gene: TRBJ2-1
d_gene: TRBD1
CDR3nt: TGCGCCACCAGTGACCCGGGACAGGGTAACAATGAGCAGTTCTTC
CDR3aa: CATSDPGQGNNEQFF

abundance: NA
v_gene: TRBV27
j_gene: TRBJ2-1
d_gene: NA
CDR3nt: TGTGCCAGCAGTTTATTCGGGAGAGTCGGTAGAAATGAGCAGTTCTTC
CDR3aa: CASSLFGRVGRNEQFF

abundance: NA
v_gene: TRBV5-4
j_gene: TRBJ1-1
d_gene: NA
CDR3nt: TGTGCCAGCAGCTTGGCAACTGAAGCTTTCTTT
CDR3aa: CASSLATEAFF

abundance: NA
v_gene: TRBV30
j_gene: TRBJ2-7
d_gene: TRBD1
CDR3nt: TGTGCCTGGAGTCGTAAGGGACAGGGGAACTACGAGCAGTACTTC
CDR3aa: CAWSRKGQGNYEQYF